One sample yielded the 9 T cell receptor beta chains listed below, sequenced in a study of regulatory T cells in long-lasting Graves disease. Time point defined: newly diagnosed GD, antithyroid drugs for less than 3 months. Following extraction of RNA from PBMCs, that RNA was used to make the TCR library. In building TCR beta libraries, iRepertoire HTBI primers were used together with Arm-PCR of CDR3 regions. TCRdb reprocessed the multiplex PCR reads with MiXCR, giving one entry per CDR3 protein. Counted here are a few hundred thousand distinct CDR3 sequences, approximately 16% occurring once; the ten biggest clones make up 25% to 30%. This same sample was also taken into another study, of T cells in Graves' hyperthyroidism and ophthalmopathy.

Sequences were derived from peripheral blood mononuclear cells (PBMCs), sampled at new diagnosis, from a patient treated with antithyroid drugs. The receptors stem from a man aged 40-49 years with Graves disease.

The V call is TRBV6-4, the J call TRBJ1-4; tentatively, D is TRBD1 (5 bases). CDR3 length: 15 residues. The germline gives CDR1 MRHNA, CDR2 SNTAGT. V lost 7 bases, J lost 7 bases, and 19 bases lay in between. Written as DNA, the CDR3 is TGTGCCAGCATTCAAACCCGGGGCAATGGTGAAAAACTGTTTTTT. Protein: CASIQTRGNGEKLFF.

This clonotype has just a few counts. This may be a read error, as it is one base from a much larger clone. V gene TRBV7-2 combines with J gene TRBJ2-7, with 7 bases identical to TRBD1. The CDR3 runs 14 residues. Trimming removed 7 bases from V and 3 bases from J; junction bases left unmatched: 9. CDR1 SGHTA and CDR2 FQGNSA come from the germline V gene. The CDR3 nucleotides read TGTGCCAGCAACTCAGACCCAGGGGGCTACGAGCAGTACTTC. This encodes CASNSDPGGYEQYF.

This clonotype was counted many times. The V call is TRBV11-2, the J call TRBJ2-7; D unresolved. Germline-derived CDR1 and CDR2 are SGHAT and FQNNGV. V was trimmed by 5 bases and J by 5 bases, leaving 16 bases between them. The CDR3 covers 14 residues. CDR3 sequence: CASSPQWMAHEQYF. The CDR3 nucleotides are TGTGCCAGCAGCCCCCAGTGGATGGCCCACGAGCAGTACTTC.

Many counts were recorded for this clonotype. The chain carries TRBV19 and TRBJ1-1, with D possibly being TRBD1 (5 bases). The V gene's germline CDR1 is LNHDA and CDR2 SQIVND (reference sequence). The CDR3 has 14 amino acids. Between the trimmed V and J ends, which lost 5 bases and 6 bases, there was a span of 16 bases. For the CDR3, the DNA is TGTGCCAGTAGTCGCCGGGACCCCCGGGCTGAAGCTTTCTTT. Encoded protein: CASSRRDPRAEAFF.

This chain connects TRBV14 to TRBJ2-6; TRBD1 might be the D (6 bases). V lost 6 bases and J 0 bases, leaving 9 bases between the germline ends. The CDR3 runs to 15 residues. Germline V gene sequence: CDR1 SGHDN, CDR2 FVKESK. DNA of the CDR3: TGTGCCAGCAGACCGGACAGCTCTGGGGCCAACGTCCTGACTTTC. It yields the protein CASRPDSSGANVLTF.

In its sample, this clonotype was seen a few times. This sequence joins TRBV20-1 and TRBJ2-3; a possible D gene is TRBD2 (7 bases). The CDR3 runs to 15 residues. Per germline, CDR1 DFQATT and CDR2 SNEGSKA (reference sequence). V lost 5 bases to trimming and J lost 1 base, with 16 bases between them. For the CDR3, the DNA is TGCAGTGCTTCCAACGGGGGGCGCGGCACAGATACGCAGTATTTT. Protein: CSASNGGRGTDTQYF.

This clonotype showed up many times. The genes are TRBV2 and TRBJ2-1; D is tentatively TRBD1 or TRBD2 (5 bases each). CDR3 length: 14 residues. V was shortened by 2 bases and J by 9 bases, with 14 bases between the two germline ends. Looked up from germline, CDR1 is SNHLY and CDR2 is FYNNEI. CDR3 sequence (DNA): TGTGCCAGCAGTGAATCGGGGCTAGCAGTTGAGCAGTTCTTC. Translating gives CASSESGLAVEQFF.

V usage is TRBV6-9 and J usage is TRBJ2-1; D uncertain. Looked up from germline, CDR1 is MNHGY and CDR2 is SVAAGI. V was clipped by 3 bases and J by 6 bases, with 12 bases between them. CDR3 length equals 14 residues. The CDR3 DNA sequence: TGTGCCAGCAGTTACTCAGCGAGCCCCAATGAGCAGTTCTTC. Translating it yields CASSYSASPNEQFF.

The chain has TRBV9 and TRBJ1-3, with TRBD1 matching over 8 bases. The germline V gene encodes CDR1 SGDLS and CDR2 YYNGEE. CDR3 length: 17 residues. The junction had 13 bases not matched to a gene; V was cut back by 4 bases and J by 4 bases. The CDR3 reads CASSPLNSDRDGNTIYF. DNA of the CDR3: TGTGCCAGCAGCCCCCTAAACTCGGACAGGGACGGAAACACCATATATTTT. The whole variable domain, remainder taken from reference TRBV9 and TRBJ1-3, is DSGVTQTPKHLITATGQRVTLRCSPRSGDLSVYWYQQSLDQGLQFLIQYYNGEERAKGNILERFSAQQFPDLHSELNLSSLELGDSALYFCASSPLNSDRDGNTIYFGEGSWLTVV.